This TCR beta chain was sequenced in a study of blood T cell repertoires in COVID-19. Study overall: Whether acute or convalescent, the COVID-19 samples came from the United States, Italy and Spain. Sample material is recorded as cDNA or gDNA derived from T cells, B-cell-depleted T cells, or PBMCs.

The CDR3 extends over 13 amino acids. V lost 5 bases, J lost 8 bases, and 5 bases stayed unmatched. This clone is a singleton in its sample. Clones were sequenced by immunoSEQ multiplex PCR, and TCRdb holds only the in-frame ones, with some missing. The sample includes a few hundred thousand clones, just over 85% of them seen just once. Recruitment covered 25 or so US areas and drew participants whose ages spanned about 18 to 100 years. Grouping used clinical history reported by participants in a survey and questionnaire. The clonotype originates from a woman under 30 who had recovered from COVID-19. V gene TRBV12-3 or TRBV12-4 combines with J gene TRBJ1-2, with 10 nucleotides matching TRBD1. Sequencing input: PBMCs or T cells enriched from blood (not recorded which). The CDR3 here is CASSPGQGWGYTF. The DNA of the CDR3 is TGTGCCAGCAGTCCGGGACAGGGGTGGGGCTACACCTTC.